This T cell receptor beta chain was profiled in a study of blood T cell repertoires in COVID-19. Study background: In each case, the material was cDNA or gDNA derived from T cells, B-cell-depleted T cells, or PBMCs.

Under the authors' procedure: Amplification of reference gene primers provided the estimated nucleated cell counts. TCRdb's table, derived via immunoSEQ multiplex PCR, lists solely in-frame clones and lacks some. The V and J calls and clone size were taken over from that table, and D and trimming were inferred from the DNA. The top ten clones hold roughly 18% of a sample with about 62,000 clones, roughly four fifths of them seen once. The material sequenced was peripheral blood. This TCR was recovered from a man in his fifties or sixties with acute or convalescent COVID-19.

This CDR3 reads CASSLAGTSGSGEQFF. CDR3 nucleotides: TGCGCCAGCAGCTTGGCCGGGACTAGCGGGAGTGGTGAGCAGTTCTTC. V is TRBV5-1 and J is TRBJ2-1; 14 bases fit TRBD2. Trimming took 0 bases from V and 9 from J; bases not matched to a gene: 5. The CDR3 sequence is 16 residues long. Per the germline V gene, CDR1 is SGHRS and CDR2 is YFSETQ.